The next 5 T cell receptor beta chains were all read from a single sample in a study of shared clonotypes between healthy human individuals. Produced via immunoSEQ multiplex PCR; TCRdb's table is partial and in-frame only. The sample comprises about 2.4 million clones, around nine tenths of which are singletons, and 0.14% rests with the top ten. Specimen: naive CD4+ T cells sorted from blood. Subset of the sample: CD45RA+ positively selected. The receptors were gathered from a man younger than 35 in good health.

The chain uses TRBV30 and TRBJ2-3; 7 bases agree with TRBD1. V lost 4 bases to trimming and J lost 1 base; unmatched junction nucleotides: 11. Germline CDR1 is GTSNPN and CDR2 is SVGIG (reference sequence). The CDR3 consists of 16 residues. DNA of the CDR3: TGTGCCTGGAACGACAGGGCTTCGGCGGGCACAGATACGCAGTATTTT. Translating gives CAWNDRASAGTDTQYF.

The chain employs TRBV30 and TRBJ2-1; 10 nucleotides match TRBD2. The CDR3 is 16 amino acids. Germline CDR1 reads GTSNPN; CDR2 reads SVGIG (reference sequence). The trim removed 2 bases at V and 1 base at J, leaving 5 bases unmatched. This CDR3 reads CAWSPILAGSYNEQFF. CDR3 nucleotides: TGTGCCTGGAGTCCAATACTAGCGGGGTCCTACAATGAGCAGTTCTTC.

This chain connects TRBV18 to TRBJ1-5, with 8 bases lining up with TRBD1. Germline V gene data show CDR1 as KGHSH and CDR2 as LQKENI. The CDR3 sequence is 14 residues long. Trimming cost V 5 bases and J 3 bases; bases outside gene matches: 3. The CDR3 DNA is TGTGCCAGCTCATCGACAGGGGCCAATCAGCCCCAGCATTTT. It specifies CASSSTGANQPQHF.

The J gene is TRBJ2-7, the V gene TRBV5-1; no definite D call. The CDR3 consists of 15 residues. In germline, CDR1 is SGHRS, CDR2 YFSETQ. Between the trimmed V and J ends, which lost 4 bases and 3 bases, there was a span of 17 bases. In DNA form, the CDR3 reads TGCGCCAGCAGCCCATCCGGGTGGTTTGGCTACGAGCAGTACTTC. This sequence encodes CASSPSGWFGYEQYF.

The chain combines TRBV9 with TRBJ1-6; the D gene is possibly TRBD1 (5 bases). Germline V gives CDR1 SGDLS, CDR2 YYNGEE. The CDR3 extends over 19 amino acids. Trimming stripped 1 base from V and 9 bases from J, with 26 bases between. The CDR3 DNA reads as TGTGCCAGCAGCGTATACGGGGCGCAGGTATTTTCGGAAGTTTCACCCCTCCACTTT. Amino acid sequence: CASSVYGAQVFSEVSPLHF.